A selection of T cell receptor beta chains follows, all from one sample in a study of blood T cell repertoires in COVID-19. The table came from immunoSEQ multiplex PCR; TCRdb's copy has only in-frame clones and leaves some out. The sample carries roughly 670,000 clones, about nine tenths recorded once. Input material: peripheral blood. The receptor source for this set is a woman between 18 and 29 years old with acute or convalescent COVID-19. CDR3s include the opening cysteine and the closing phenylalanine or tryptophan. The order of the fields is J gene, D gene, V gene, clone size, CDR3 DNA, CDR3 protein. The D gene is left open where the match is weak. A row's size may be missing; if present it is once, few, many or a size class.

j_gene: TRBJ2-4; d_gene: .; v_gene: TRBV5-1; abundance: .; CDR3nt: TGCGCCAGCAGACCCGGGACTCTAAGGGGAGACATTCAGTACTTC; CDR3aa: CASRPGTLRGDIQYF
j_gene: TRBJ1-5; d_gene: .; v_gene: TRBV7-9; abundance: .; CDR3nt: TGTGCCAGCAGCTCGGACACGAACTTACCGCCCCAGCATTTT; CDR3aa: CASSSDTNLPPQHF
j_gene: TRBJ1-4; d_gene: .; v_gene: TRBV18; abundance: .; CDR3nt: TGTGCCAGCTCACCAACGCCTAGAGAAAAACTGTTTTTT; CDR3aa: CASSPTPREKLFF
j_gene: TRBJ1-1; d_gene: .; v_gene: TRBV10-3; abundance: once; CDR3nt: TGTGCCACCAAGGTTGGGGCTTACTTCAACACTGAAGCTTTCTTT; CDR3aa: CATKVGAYFNTEAFF
j_gene: TRBJ1-2; d_gene: TRBD1; v_gene: TRBV9; abundance: .; CDR3nt: TGTGCCAGCAGCAAGACAGGGGACTACACCTTC; CDR3aa: CASSKTGDYTF
j_gene: TRBJ1-2; d_gene: TRBD1; v_gene: TRBV25-1; abundance: .; CDR3nt: TGTGCCAGCAGTAAGGGGGCCTATGGCTACACCTTC; CDR3aa: CASSKGAYGYTF
j_gene: TRBJ1-2; d_gene: .; v_gene: TRBV5-1; abundance: .; CDR3nt: TGCGCCAGCAGCTCAGATTCGGGTGGAAATGGCTACACCTTC; CDR3aa: CASSSDSGGNGYTF
j_gene: TRBJ1-2; d_gene: .; v_gene: TRBV6-5; abundance: .; CDR3nt: TGTGCCAGCAGTCAGGGGCACGCGAGGGGCTACACCTTC; CDR3aa: CASSQGHARGYTF
j_gene: TRBJ2-3; d_gene: .; v_gene: TRBV5-1; abundance: once; CDR3nt: TGCGCCAGCAGCTTGGAGCCTATTGAGGCAGGGTTTATTGCAGATACGCAGTATTTT; CDR3aa: CASSLEPIEAGFIADTQYF
j_gene: TRBJ1-2; d_gene: .; v_gene: TRBV18; abundance: once; CDR3nt: TGTGCCAGCTCACCACCGGCCACCAGCCCCGGGGGCTACACCTTC; CDR3aa: CASSPPATSPGGYTF
j_gene: TRBJ1-2; d_gene: .; v_gene: TRBV7-9; abundance: few; CDR3nt: TGTGCCAGCAGCCCCCTAGGCAGGGCAGATTATGGCTACACCTTC; CDR3aa: CASSPLGRADYGYTF
j_gene: TRBJ2-7; d_gene: .; v_gene: TRBV29-1; abundance: few; CDR3nt: TGCAGCGTTGGCTCTCAGGGATACTCCTACGAGCAGTACTTC; CDR3aa: CSVGSQGYSYEQYF
j_gene: TRBJ2-2; d_gene: TRBD1; v_gene: TRBV30; abundance: .; CDR3nt: TGTGCCTGGACCTGGACAGGGTCAGGCGGGGAGCTGTTTTTT; CDR3aa: CAWTWTGSGGELFF
j_gene: TRBJ1-6; d_gene: .; v_gene: TRBV2; abundance: .; CDR3nt: TGTGCCAGCAGCACAGGCGTGAGCTCCTATAATTCACCCCTCCACTTT; CDR3aa: CASSTGVSSYNSPLHF
j_gene: TRBJ2-2; d_gene: TRBD1; v_gene: TRBV19; abundance: .; CDR3nt: TGTGCCAGTAGTATGTATCCGGGACAGGGGTACACCGGGGAGCTGTTTTTT; CDR3aa: CASSMYPGQGYTGELFF
j_gene: TRBJ1-1; d_gene: .; v_gene: TRBV5-1; abundance: few; CDR3nt: TGCGCCAGCAGCCGGACAGTACAACAGGGTGAAGCTTTCTTT; CDR3aa: CASSRTVQQGEAFF
j_gene: TRBJ1-1; d_gene: .; v_gene: TRBV27; abundance: .; CDR3nt: TGTGCCAGCAGTCTTTACAGGGACGGGAACACTGAAGCTTTCTTT; CDR3aa: CASSLYRDGNTEAFF
j_gene: TRBJ1-2; d_gene: .; v_gene: TRBV7-9; abundance: .; CDR3nt: TGTGCCAGCAGCTTAGGGGGGGTCGAAGTATTTGACGGCTACACCTTC; CDR3aa: CASSLGGVEVFDGYTF
j_gene: TRBJ2-3; d_gene: .; v_gene: TRBV6-4; abundance: .; CDR3nt: TGTGCCAGCAGCCAGGACAGTAGCACAGATACGCAGTATTTT; CDR3aa: CASSQDSSTDTQYF
j_gene: TRBJ1-5; d_gene: TRBD1; v_gene: TRBV5-6; abundance: .; CDR3nt: TGTGCCAGCAGCTTGTACAGGGGGCGGCTGGCTCAGCCCCAGCATTTT; CDR3aa: CASSLYRGRLAQPQHF
j_gene: TRBJ1-1; d_gene: TRBD1; v_gene: TRBV19; abundance: .; CDR3nt: TGTGCCAGTAGTGCCTCGGGACAGGGTATAGCTGAAGCTTTCTTT; CDR3aa: CASSASGQGIAEAFF
j_gene: TRBJ1-2; d_gene: TRBD1; v_gene: TRBV4-1; abundance: .; CDR3nt: TGCGCCAGCAGCCAACTGACAGGGGGCTATGGCTACACCTTC; CDR3aa: CASSQLTGGYGYTF
j_gene: TRBJ1-5; d_gene: .; v_gene: TRBV6-5; abundance: .; CDR3nt: TGTGCCAGCAGTCCCGGGTATTTTAGCAATCAGCCCCAGCATTTT; CDR3aa: CASSPGYFSNQPQHF
j_gene: TRBJ2-7; d_gene: .; v_gene: TRBV5-6; abundance: .; CDR3nt: TGTGCCAGCAGCTTAGGGGGTAGGGCCTACGAGCAGTACTTC; CDR3aa: CASSLGGRAYEQYF
j_gene: TRBJ2-1; d_gene: .; v_gene: TRBV24-1; abundance: once; CDR3nt: TGTGCCGCCGCGGACAGTCTCAATGAGCAGTTCTTC; CDR3aa: CAAADSLNEQFF
j_gene: TRBJ2-2; d_gene: .; v_gene: TRBV7-2; abundance: .; CDR3nt: TGTGCCAGCAGCCTCCGGACTCTGAACACCGGGGAGCTGTTTTTT; CDR3aa: CASSLRTLNTGELFF
j_gene: TRBJ1-2; d_gene: TRBD1; v_gene: TRBV14; abundance: .; CDR3nt: TGTGCCAGCAGTAGCCGGGACAGGGGTGGCTACACCTTC; CDR3aa: CASSSRDRGGYTF
j_gene: TRBJ2-1; d_gene: TRBD2; v_gene: TRBV13; abundance: .; CDR3nt: TGTGCCAGCAGCTTAGGGCGGGGGAACAATGAGCAGTTCTTC; CDR3aa: CASSLGRGNNEQFF
j_gene: TRBJ1-5; d_gene: TRBD1; v_gene: TRBV24-1; abundance: .; CDR3nt: TGTGCCACCAGGCAAAATACAGGGGTCAAGGGGAACAATCAGCCCCAGCATTTT; CDR3aa: CATRQNTGVKGNNQPQHF
j_gene: TRBJ2-7; d_gene: TRBD1; v_gene: TRBV5-1; abundance: once; CDR3nt: TGCGCCAGCAGCGACCCGGGACAGGGTATACGGCAGTACTTC; CDR3aa: CASSDPGQGIRQYF
j_gene: TRBJ2-3; d_gene: .; v_gene: TRBV7-3; abundance: .; CDR3nt: TGTGCCAGCAGCTTAATTGCCGGGACTAGCACAGATACGCAGTATTTT; CDR3aa: CASSLIAGTSTDTQYF
j_gene: TRBJ2-1; d_gene: .; v_gene: TRBV9; abundance: .; CDR3nt: TGTGCCAGCAGCCCCGGGACAAGGGAGCAGTTCTTC; CDR3aa: CASSPGTREQFF
j_gene: TRBJ1-2; d_gene: .; v_gene: TRBV9; abundance: .; CDR3nt: TGTGCCAGCAGCGGGCGGCATCCGGGGGATGGCTACACCTTC; CDR3aa: CASSGRHPGDGYTF
j_gene: TRBJ1-6; d_gene: .; v_gene: TRBV5-1; abundance: once; CDR3nt: TGCGCCAGCAGCTTGGTACAGGCCTCTAATTCACCCCTCCACTTT; CDR3aa: CASSLVQASNSPLHF
j_gene: TRBJ2-4; d_gene: .; v_gene: TRBV3-1/TRBV3-2; abundance: once; CDR3nt: TGTGCCAGCAGCCAAGATGGGGGCGCGTGGGACATTCAGTACTTC; CDR3aa: CASSQDGGAWDIQYF
j_gene: TRBJ1-6; d_gene: TRBD1; v_gene: TRBV9; abundance: .; CDR3nt: TGTGCCAGCAGCGTTCAGGGGGGTATTTCACCCCTCCACTTT; CDR3aa: CASSVQGGISPLHF
j_gene: TRBJ1-1; d_gene: .; v_gene: TRBV5-5; abundance: .; CDR3nt: TGTGCCAGCAGCCCTCAACTTGGGAGGGAGAGAGACACTGAAGCTTTCTTT; CDR3aa: CASSPQLGRERDTEAFF
j_gene: TRBJ1-2; d_gene: .; v_gene: TRBV2; abundance: .; CDR3nt: TGTGCCAGCAGGTGGGGGGGCGGCTATGGCTACACCTTC; CDR3aa: CASRWGGGYGYTF
j_gene: TRBJ1-1; d_gene: .; v_gene: TRBV5-4; abundance: .; CDR3nt: TGTGCCAGCAGCCCCGGACAGAACACTGAAGCTTTCTTT; CDR3aa: CASSPGQNTEAFF
j_gene: TRBJ1-2; d_gene: TRBD1; v_gene: TRBV2; abundance: once; CDR3nt: TGTGCCAGCAGTGAAGGAGCCAGGGGGGTGGCTAGCTACACCTTC; CDR3aa: CASSEGARGVASYTF
j_gene: TRBJ1-1; d_gene: .; v_gene: TRBV4-1; abundance: .; CDR3nt: TGCGCCAGCAGCCAAGACGGGGGGGCTTTCTTT; CDR3aa: CASSQDGGAFF
j_gene: TRBJ1-2; d_gene: .; v_gene: TRBV30; abundance: .; CDR3nt: TGTGCCTGGAGTGAGCGGGGCAGCTACTATGGCTACACCTTC; CDR3aa: CAWSERGSYYGYTF
j_gene: TRBJ2-7; d_gene: TRBD1; v_gene: TRBV7-2; abundance: .; CDR3nt: TGTGCCAGCAGTAACCGACAGGGCTACGAGCAGTACTTC; CDR3aa: CASSNRQGYEQYF
j_gene: TRBJ2-6; d_gene: .; v_gene: TRBV7-3; abundance: .; CDR3nt: TGTGCCAGCAGCTTAATAGCCTCTGGGGCCAACGTCCTGACTTTC; CDR3aa: CASSLIASGANVLTF
j_gene: TRBJ1-5; d_gene: .; v_gene: TRBV7-8; abundance: .; CDR3nt: TGTGCCAGCAGCTCCCCCGGGACACTTAGCAATCAGCCCCAGCATTTT; CDR3aa: CASSSPGTLSNQPQHF
j_gene: TRBJ2-1; d_gene: .; v_gene: TRBV25-1; abundance: .; CDR3nt: TGTGCCAGCAGCCTATACAATGAGCAGTTCTTC; CDR3aa: CASSLYNEQFF
j_gene: TRBJ2-2; d_gene: .; v_gene: TRBV5-1; abundance: .; CDR3nt: TGCGCCAGCGGACTCGGGGATGAGGACACCGGGGAGCTGTTTTTT; CDR3aa: CASGLGDEDTGELFF
j_gene: TRBJ2-1; d_gene: TRBD1; v_gene: TRBV5-6; abundance: .; CDR3nt: TGTGCCAGCAGCCCTAGGACAGGGGGCTACTACAATGAGCAGTTCTTC; CDR3aa: CASSPRTGGYYNEQFF
j_gene: TRBJ2-6; d_gene: .; v_gene: TRBV3-1/TRBV3-2; abundance: once; CDR3nt: TGTGCCAGCAGCCAAAGCGCTGGGGCCAACGTCCTGACTTTC; CDR3aa: CASSQSAGANVLTF
j_gene: TRBJ2-7; d_gene: TRBD2; v_gene: TRBV19; abundance: .; CDR3nt: TGTGCCAGTAGTATGCCTGGGGGGGACTACGAGCAGTACTTC; CDR3aa: CASSMPGGDYEQYF